The clone carrying this T cell receptor beta chain was picked up many times. The germline gives CDR1 LGHDT, CDR2 YNNKEL (reference sequence). V was clipped by 4 bases and J by 4 bases; unmatched bases: 9. CDR3 size: 15 residues. TCRdb analysed the 5' RACE reads with MiXCR anew, one entry per CDR3 protein. The sample records under 70,000 distinct CDR3 sequences, about 15% being singletons. The data were obtained in a study of T cells of healthy individuals. The rearrangement joins TRBV3-1 to TRBJ1-2, with 7 bases lining up with TRBD1. The clonotype comes from a human donor in good health. CDR3 DNA sequence: TGTGCCAGCAGCCTCCGACAGGGAGAGGGCTATGGCTACACCTTC. It translates to CASSLRQGEGYGYTF.